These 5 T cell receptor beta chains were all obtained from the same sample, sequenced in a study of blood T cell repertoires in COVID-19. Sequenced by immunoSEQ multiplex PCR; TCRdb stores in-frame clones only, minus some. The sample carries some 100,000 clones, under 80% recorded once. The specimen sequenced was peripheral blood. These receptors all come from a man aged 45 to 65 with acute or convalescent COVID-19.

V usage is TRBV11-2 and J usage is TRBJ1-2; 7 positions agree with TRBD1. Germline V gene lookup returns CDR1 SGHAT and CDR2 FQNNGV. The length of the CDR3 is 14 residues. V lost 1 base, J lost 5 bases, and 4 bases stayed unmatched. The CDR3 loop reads CASSLAGQIYGYTF. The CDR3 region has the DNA TGTGCCAGCAGCTTAGCGGGACAGATTTATGGCTACACCTTC.

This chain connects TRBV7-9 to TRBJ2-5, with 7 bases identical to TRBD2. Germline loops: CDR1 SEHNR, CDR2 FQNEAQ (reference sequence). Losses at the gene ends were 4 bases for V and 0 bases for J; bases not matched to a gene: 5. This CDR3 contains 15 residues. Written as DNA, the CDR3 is TGTGCCAGCAGCTGGGAGGGACTCTACCAAGAGACCCAGTACTTC. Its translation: CASSWEGLYQETQYF.

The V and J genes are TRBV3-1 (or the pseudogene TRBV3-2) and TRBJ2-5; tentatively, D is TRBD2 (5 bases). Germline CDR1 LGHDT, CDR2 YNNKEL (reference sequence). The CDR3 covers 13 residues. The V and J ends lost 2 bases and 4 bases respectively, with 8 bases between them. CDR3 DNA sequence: TGTGCCAGCAGCCAAACTAGAGTAGAGACCCAGTACTTC. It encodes CASSQTRVETQYF.

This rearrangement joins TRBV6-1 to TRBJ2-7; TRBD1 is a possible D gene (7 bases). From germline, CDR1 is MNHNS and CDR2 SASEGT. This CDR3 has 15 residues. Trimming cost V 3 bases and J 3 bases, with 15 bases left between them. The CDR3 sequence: CASSDLRQGGYEQYF. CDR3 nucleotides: TGTGCCAGCAGTGATCTTAGACAGGGAGGCTACGAGCAGTACTTC.

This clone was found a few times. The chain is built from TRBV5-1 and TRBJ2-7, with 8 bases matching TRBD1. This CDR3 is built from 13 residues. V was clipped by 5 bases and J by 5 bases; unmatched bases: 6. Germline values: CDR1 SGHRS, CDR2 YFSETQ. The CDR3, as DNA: TGCGCCAGCAGACGGACAGGGTCCCACGAGCAGTACTTC. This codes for CASRRTGSHEQYF.